Included here is one T cell receptor (beta chain) sequence, with context. The data originate from a study of STAT5B mutations in CD4+ large granular lymphocyte leukemia. Per germline, CDR1 SGHRS and CDR2 YFSETQ. This CDR3 spans 14 amino acids. Trimming cost V 4 bases and J 0 bases, with 7 bases left between them. Libraries were prepared by immunoSEQ multiplex PCR; TCRdb keeps only in-frame clonotypes and omits some of them. This sample has about 25,000 clones, with roughly 69% found just once. The receptor was isolated from a human donor in good health. Sequenced input: CD4+ T cells from blood buffy coats. The V and J genes are TRBV5-1 and TRBJ2-2; no firm D call. The CDR3 DNA sequence: TGCGCCAGCAGCCTGGGCCCGAACACCGGGGAGCTGTTTTTT. Its protein is CASSLGPNTGELFF.